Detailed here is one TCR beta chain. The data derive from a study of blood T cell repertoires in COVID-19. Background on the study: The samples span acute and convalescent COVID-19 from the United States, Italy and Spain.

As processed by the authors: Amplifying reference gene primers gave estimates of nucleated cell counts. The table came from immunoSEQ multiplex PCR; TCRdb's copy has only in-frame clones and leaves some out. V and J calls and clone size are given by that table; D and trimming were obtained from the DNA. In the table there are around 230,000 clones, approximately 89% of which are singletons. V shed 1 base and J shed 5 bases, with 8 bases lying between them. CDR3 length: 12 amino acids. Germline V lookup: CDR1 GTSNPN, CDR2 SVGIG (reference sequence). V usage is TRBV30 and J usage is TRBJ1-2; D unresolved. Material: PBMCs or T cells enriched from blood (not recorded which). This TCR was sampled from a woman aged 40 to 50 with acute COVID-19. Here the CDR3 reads CAWSGRLYGYTF. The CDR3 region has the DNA TGTGCCTGGAGTGGCAGGTTGTATGGCTACACCTTC.